This T cell receptor beta chain is from a study of blood T cell repertoires in COVID-19. Across the study: In each case, the material was cDNA or gDNA derived from T cells, B-cell-depleted T cells, or PBMCs.

The CDR3 spans 15 residues. The V gene's germline CDR1 is LNHDA and CDR2 SQIVND (reference sequence). V was shortened by 8 bases and J by 4 bases, with 20 bases between the two germline ends. In the authors' methods: Using reference gene primer amplification, nucleated cell counts were estimated. Here immunoSEQ multiplex PCR was the method, and the copy in TCRdb shows in-frame clones only, minus some. The V and J calls and clone size come from that table; D and trimming were worked out from the DNA. The sample carries roughly 220,000 clones, roughly 80% recorded once. This chain uses TRBV19 with TRBJ1-1; tentatively, D is TRBD1 (5 bases). The specimen sequenced was peripheral blood. The TCR sequence derives from a woman aged 55-69 years who had recovered from COVID-19. The CDR3 nucleotides read TGTGCCAGTCACCCCGTTGGAGGGGACTTCACTGAAGCTTTCTTT. It specifies CASHPVGGDFTEAFF.